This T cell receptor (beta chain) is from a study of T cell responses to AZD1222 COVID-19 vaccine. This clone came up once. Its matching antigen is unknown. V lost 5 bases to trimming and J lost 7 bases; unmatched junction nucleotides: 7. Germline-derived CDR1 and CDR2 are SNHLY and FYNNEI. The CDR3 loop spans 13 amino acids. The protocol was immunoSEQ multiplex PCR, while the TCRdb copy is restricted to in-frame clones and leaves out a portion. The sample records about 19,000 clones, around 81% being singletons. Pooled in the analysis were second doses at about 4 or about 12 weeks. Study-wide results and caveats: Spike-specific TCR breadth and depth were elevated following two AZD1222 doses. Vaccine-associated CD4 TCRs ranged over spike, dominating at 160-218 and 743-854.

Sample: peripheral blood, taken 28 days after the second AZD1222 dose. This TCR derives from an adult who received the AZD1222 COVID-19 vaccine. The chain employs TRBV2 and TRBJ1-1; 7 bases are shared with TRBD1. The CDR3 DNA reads TGTGCCAGCAGTAGGGACAGCGAGGATGAAGCTTTCTTT. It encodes CASSRDSEDEAFF.